The TCR beta chain described here comes from a study of post-analysis software for immune sequencing data. Study outcomes and limitations: TRBV5-6, TRBV5-1 and TRBV20-1 were among roughly 5 TRBV segments more frequent in patients than controls.

Unique molecular identifiers were built into the TCR beta cDNA libraries. TCRdb processed the PCR reads anew with MiXCR; each CDR3 protein has one entry. The data contain hundreds of thousands of distinct CDR3 sequences, 30% of them seen just once; the ten biggest clones take up around 0.55%. Notes on this clonotype: Its matching antigen is unknown.

The CDR3 totals 21 residues. J was trimmed by 0 bases and V by 4 bases; bases with no gene match: 21. The germline CDR1 and CDR2 sequences are MGHDK and SYGVNS. The J gene is TRBJ1-5, the V gene TRBV25-1, with 7 bases that match TRBD1. This clonotype was obtained from a girl aged 5-17 years with multiple sclerosis. The sample taken for sequencing was blood. The CDR3, as DNA: TGTGCCAGCAGTGGGAGAGGGAAGCAGCAGGGGGAAGAAGGTAGCAATCAGCCCCAGCATTTT. This translates into CASSGRGKQQGEEGSNQPQHF.